The rows below give T cell receptor beta chains drawn from one sample of a study of cytomegalovirus exposure and HLA in healthy donors. Here immunoSEQ multiplex PCR was the method, and the copy in TCRdb shows in-frame clones only, minus some. The sample lists under 200,000 clones; 80% were seen once. The sequencing sample was made of PBMCs. Receptors were obtained from a human donor in good health. The CDR3 runs from the conserved cysteine through the conserved F or W. D genes are given only for firm matches. Clone size is stated in some rows and not others, as once, few, many or a class when expanded.

V gene	J gene	D gene	clone size	CDR3 protein	CDR3 DNA
TRBV6-5	TRBJ2-3	.	.	CASSYRGYGDTQYF	TGTGCCAGCAGTTACAGGGGTTACGGAGATACGCAGTATTTT
TRBV6-1	TRBJ1-1	.	.	CASSEAPGELNTEAFF	TGTGCCAGCAGTGAAGCCCCCGGAGAGCTGAACACTGAAGCTTTCTTT
TRBV29-1	TRBJ1-5	TRBD1	.	CSGARNRGPGNQPQHF	TGCAGCGGCGCAAGAAACAGGGGGCCGGGTAATCAGCCCCAGCATTTT
TRBV9	TRBJ1-3	.	.	CASSVDGGSGNTIYF	TGTGCCAGCAGCGTAGATGGAGGCTCTGGAAACACCATATATTTT
TRBV7-2	TRBJ2-7	.	.	CASSLDRALSYEQYF	TGTGCCAGCAGCTTAGACAGGGCACTCTCCTACGAGCAGTACTTC
TRBV6-5	TRBJ1-6	.	.	CASSYADSPLHF	TGTGCCAGCAGTTACGCGGATTCACCCCTCCACTTT
TRBV7-2	TRBJ1-1	TRBD1	.	CASSLFTGGDTEAFF	TGTGCCAGCAGCTTATTTACAGGGGGGGACACTGAAGCTTTCTTT
TRBV5-1	TRBJ2-1	TRBD1	.	CATSSGGIYNEQFF	TGCGCCACCAGTTCAGGGGGCATCTACAATGAGCAGTTCTTC
TRBV27	TRBJ2-5	TRBD1	.	CASSSGTDQETQYF	TGTGCCAGCAGTTCGGGGACAGACCAAGAGACCCAGTACTTC
TRBV7-9	TRBJ1-2	.	.	CASSLEGTHGYTF	TGTGCCAGCAGCTTAGAAGGGACTCATGGCTACACCTTC
TRBV10-2	TRBJ2-7	TRBD1	.	CASSTGTGGGSDEQYF	TGCGCCAGCAGTACCGGGACAGGAGGGGGTAGCGACGAGCAGTACTTC
TRBV5-1	TRBJ2-1	.	.	CASSLESYEQFF	TGCGCCAGCAGCTTGGAATCCTATGAGCAGTTCTTC
TRBV10-3	TRBJ2-3	.	.	CAISEGPQGGDTQYF	TGTGCCATCAGTGAGGGCCCCCAAGGGGGAGATACGCAGTATTTT
TRBV4-2	TRBJ2-7	TRBD2	.	CASSQTSGRYYEQYF	TGTGCCAGCAGCCAAACTAGCGGGAGATACTACGAGCAGTACTTC
TRBV6-1	TRBJ2-7	TRBD1	few	CASSVGGQGNNEQYF	TGTGCCAGCAGTGTTGGGGGACAGGGGAATAACGAGCAGTACTTC
TRBV7-9	TRBJ2-5	TRBD2	.	CASSPVVAGRIETQYF	TGTGCCAGCAGCCCCGTGGTAGCGGGACGGATAGAGACCCAGTACTTC
TRBV6-8	TRBJ2-7	TRBD2	.	CASSSTRPAGYSYEQYF	TGTGCCAGCAGCTCTACCCGCCCAGCGGGGTATTCCTACGAGCAGTACTTC
TRBV11-2	TRBJ1-2	TRBD1	few	CASSPQIGGDYGYTF	TGTGCCAGCAGCCCCCAAATAGGGGGCGACTATGGCTACACCTTC
TRBV13	TRBJ1-2	.	.	CASIRLGGSYGYTF	TGTGCCAGCATCCGACTGGGGGGAAGTTATGGCTACACCTTC
TRBV5-1	TRBJ2-1	TRBD2	.	CASSLVTSGGHEQFF	TGCGCCAGCAGCTTGGTGACTAGCGGGGGACATGAGCAGTTCTTC
TRBV19	TRBJ2-1	TRBD2	.	CASSIWGGSYNEQFF	TGTGCCAGTAGTATTTGGGGGGGGTCCTACAATGAGCAGTTCTTC